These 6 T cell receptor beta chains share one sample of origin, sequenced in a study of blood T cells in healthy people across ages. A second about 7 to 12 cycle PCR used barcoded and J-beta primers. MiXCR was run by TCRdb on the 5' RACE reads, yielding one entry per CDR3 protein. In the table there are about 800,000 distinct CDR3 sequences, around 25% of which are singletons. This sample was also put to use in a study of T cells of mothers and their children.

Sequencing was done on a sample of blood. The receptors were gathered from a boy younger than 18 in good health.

As DNA, the CDR3 is TGCAGCGTTGAACTGGCAGGGAAAAACACAGATACGCAGTATTTT. Encoded protein: CSVELAGKNTDTQYF. The chain couples TRBV29-1 to TRBJ2-3; tentatively, D is TRBD1 (5 bases). Germline assignment: CDR1 SQVTM and CDR2 ANQGSEA. V lost 2 bases, J lost 2 bases, and 14 bases lay in between. The CDR3 has 15 residues.

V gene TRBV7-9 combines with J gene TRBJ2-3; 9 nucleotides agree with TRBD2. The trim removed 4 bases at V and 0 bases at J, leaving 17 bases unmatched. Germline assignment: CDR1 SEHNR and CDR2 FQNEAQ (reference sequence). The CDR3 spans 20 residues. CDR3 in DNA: TGTGCCAGCAGCTCAGAGAACCTTAGCGGGGGCCGATCTAGCACAGATACGCAGTATTTT. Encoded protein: CASSSENLSGGRSSTDTQYF.

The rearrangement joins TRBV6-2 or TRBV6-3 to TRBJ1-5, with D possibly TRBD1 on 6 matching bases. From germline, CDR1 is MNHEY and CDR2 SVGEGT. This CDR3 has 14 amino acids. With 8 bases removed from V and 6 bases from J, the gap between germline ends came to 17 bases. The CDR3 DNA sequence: TGTGCCAGCGGATCACAGGGTAGGAGTCAGCCCCAGCATTTT. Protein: CASGSQGRSQPQHF.

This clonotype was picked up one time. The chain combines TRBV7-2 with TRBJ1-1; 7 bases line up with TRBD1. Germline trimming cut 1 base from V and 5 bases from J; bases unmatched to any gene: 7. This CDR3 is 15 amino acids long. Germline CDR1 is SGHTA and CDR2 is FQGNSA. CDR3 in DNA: TGTGCCAGCAGCTTAGGGGGAAAACAGGGGACTGAAGCTTTCTTT. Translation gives CASSLGGKQGTEAFF.

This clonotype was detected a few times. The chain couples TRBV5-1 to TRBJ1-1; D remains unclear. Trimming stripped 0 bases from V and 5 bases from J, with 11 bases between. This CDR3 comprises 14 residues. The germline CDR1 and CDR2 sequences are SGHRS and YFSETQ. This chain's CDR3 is CASSLEALTTEAFF. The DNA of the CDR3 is TGCGCCAGCAGCTTGGAGGCCCTTACAACTGAAGCTTTCTTT.

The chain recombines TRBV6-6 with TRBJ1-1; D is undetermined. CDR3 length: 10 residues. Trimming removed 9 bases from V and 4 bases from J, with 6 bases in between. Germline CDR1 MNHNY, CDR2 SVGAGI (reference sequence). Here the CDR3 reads CASGSTEAFF. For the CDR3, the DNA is TGTGCCAGTGGTTCCACTGAAGCTTTCTTT.